Shown below are 12 T cell receptor beta chains from a single sample sequenced in a study of T-cell reconstitution after alpha-beta-depleted transplantation in children. Using unique molecular identifiers, the investigators prepared the TCRbeta library. TCRdb re-called the PCR reads through MiXCR, storing one row per CDR3 protein. The data hold over 90,000 distinct CDR3 sequences, with about 5.6% observed a single time. The source material was PBMCs, mostly from graft donor cells, sampled 60 days after TCRalphabeta/CD19-depleted stem cell transplant. The receptors were sampled from a female patient aged 2-15 years who had a stem cell transplant for Fanconi anemia, so the T cells may come from the graft donor.

This clonotype was detected ten times or more. The rearrangement uses TRBV28 and TRBJ2-7, with D maybe TRBD2 (5 bases). Germline V CDR1 and CDR2: MDHEN, SYDVKM. V lost 5 bases to trimming and J lost 2 bases, with 13 bases between them. This CDR3 contains 14 residues. CDR3 coding DNA: TGTGCCAGCAGTGCCCCGACCGGGACCTACGAGCAGTACTTC. As protein: CASSAPTGTYEQYF. Full variable domain (remainder filled in from reference TRBV28 and TRBJ2-7): DVKVTQSSRYLVKRTGEKVFLECVQDMDHENMFWYRQDPGLGLRLIYFSYDVKMKEKGDIPEGYSVSREKKERFSLILESASTNQTSMYLCASSAPTGTYEQYFGPGTRLTVT.

The rearrangement uses TRBV20-1 and TRBJ2-3, with TRBD1 matching 9 bases. V was clipped by 2 bases and J by 4 bases; unmatched bases: 13. Germline V lookup: CDR1 DFQATT, CDR2 SNEGSKA (reference sequence). The CDR3 contains 17 residues. CDR3 DNA sequence: TGCAGTGCTAGACCGCCCCCGGGACAGGGAAAAGCAGATACGCAGTATTTT. Its protein product is CSARPPPGQGKADTQYF.

This clonotype occurred a few times. The chain employs TRBV6-1 and TRBJ2-1, with TRBD1 matching 7 bases. The CDR3 runs to 15 residues. V was pared by 4 bases and J by 3 bases, with 6 bases of the junction left unmatched. The germline V gene has CDR1 MNHNS and CDR2 SASEGT. In DNA, the CDR3 is TGTGCCAGCAGTGCGACAGGGTTCTTCTACAATGAGCAGTTCTTC. Translation gives CASSATGFFYNEQFF.

In this sample, this clonotype turned up many times. This chain connects TRBV4-2 to TRBJ1-6; D unclear. Germline assignment: CDR1 LGHNA and CDR2 YNFKEQ. There are 12 residues in the CDR3. V lost 1 base and J lost 7, with 2 bases in between. CDR3 sequence reads: CASSQANSPLHF. Written as DNA, the CDR3 is TGTGCCAGCAGCCAAGCGAATTCACCCCTCCACTTT.

The chain uses TRBV6-1 and TRBJ1-1; tentative D call: TRBD1 (5 bases). This CDR3 spans 18 amino acids. The ends were cut back, 7 bases at V and 7 bases at J, with 31 bases in the middle. Germline CDR1 is MNHNS and CDR2 is SASEGT. CDR3 protein: CASIKLLGNAGSANEAFF. The CDR3, as DNA: TGTGCCAGCATCAAACTACTAGGGAATGCAGGGTCAGCTAATGAAGCTTTCTTT.

The chain links TRBV20-1 to TRBJ2-3; TRBD1 might be the D (6 bases). The CDR3 is 16 residues long. Germline CDR1 is DFQATT and CDR2 is SNEGSKA (reference sequence). V gave up 4 bases and J gave up 6 bases, with 23 bases separating them. The CDR3 loop is CSAILWANRDADTQYF. Written as DNA, the CDR3 is TGCAGTGCTATTCTGTGGGCAAACAGGGACGCCGATACGCAGTATTTT.

This clonotype appeared many times. The chain links TRBV6-2 or TRBV6-3 to TRBJ1-4, with no clear D. With 5 bases removed from V and 1 base from J, the gap between germline ends came to 8 bases. Germline lookup yields CDR1 MNHEY and CDR2 SVGEGT. The CDR3 consists of 14 residues. The CDR3 region is CASSPRETNEKLFF. The CDR3, as DNA: TGTGCCAGCAGTCCTCGGGAAACTAATGAAAAACTGTTTTTT.

This clonotype was seen at least ten times. The gene calls are TRBV12-3 or TRBV12-4 and TRBJ2-5, with D tentatively TRBD1 (7 bases). CDR3 length equals 14 residues. Trimming stripped 8 bases from V and 4 bases from J, with 17 bases between. CDR3 in DNA: TGTGCCAGCTTTGAGGACAGGAGGGGAGAGACCCAGTACTTC. Translating it yields CASFEDRRGETQYF.

The chain recombines TRBV11-2 with TRBJ2-1, with 11 bases identical to TRBD2. CDR3 length equals 16 residues. The trim removed 5 bases at V and 0 bases at J, leaving 3 bases unmatched. Germline V lookup: CDR1 SGHAT, CDR2 FQNNGV. In DNA form, the CDR3 reads TGTGCCAGCAGCCTGGGACTAGCGGTCTCCTACAATGAGCAGTTCTTC. It yields the protein CASSLGLAVSYNEQFF.

This clonotype occurred many times. The CDR3 reads CSVKTGPSNTGELFF. CDR3 DNA sequence: TGCAGCGTTAAGACAGGGCCCTCCAACACCGGGGAGCTGTTTTTT. This chain connects TRBV29-1 to TRBJ2-2; TRBD1 aligns across 7 bases. There are 15 residues in the CDR3. Germline V gene data show CDR1 as SQVTM and CDR2 as ANQGSEA. V lost 5 bases to trimming and J lost 2 bases; unmatched junction nucleotides: 8.

The chain carries TRBV6-5 and TRBJ1-1, with 8 nucleotides matching TRBD1. The CDR3 has 12 amino acids. Germline CDR1 reads MNHEY; CDR2 reads SVGAGI. The trim removed 5 bases at V and 11 bases at J, leaving 7 bases unmatched. This CDR3 reads CASSLQGAKAFF. As DNA, the CDR3 is TGTGCCAGCAGTCTTCAGGGGGCGAAGGCTTTCTTT.

This clonotype was recorded at least ten times. The chain has TRBV14 and TRBJ2-7; 9 nucleotides agree with TRBD2. This CDR3 is built from 15 residues. The ends lost 0 bases at V and 5 bases at J; junction bases unmatched: 5. The V gene's germline CDR1 is SGHDN and CDR2 FVKESK. This CDR3 is CASSQEAGGLDEQYF. The CDR3 DNA reads as TGTGCCAGCAGCCAAGAGGCGGGGGGGCTCGACGAGCAGTACTTC.